This T cell receptor beta chain was observed in a study of control samples from healthy donors and cancer patients (TCRdb year 2020). The library was produced with the immunoSEQ multiplex PCR assay. Sourced from immuneACCESS, this table was stored by TCRdb with only in-frame sequences that have V and J called. A share of the clones is absent; for the studies checked, an unresolved V gene accounts for under half, and the remainder has no known explanation. In this sample the table shows around 140,000 clones, 80% to 95% of which occur a single time. About 3.2% of the sample goes to the ten largest clones. CDR1 and CDR2 are read off the germline V gene (reference sequence) as SSHAT and FNYEAQ. The CDR3 holds 16 amino acids from the cysteine to the phenylalanine. CDR3 DNA only is kept here, 48 bases in frame from base 1. The V and J ends are trimmed by 0 bases and 5 bases, leaving 16 bases between them.

Worth noting for this clone: Its cognate antigen has yet to be identified. Base qualities are not at hand, and no much larger clone is one base apart.

Source material: blood. Recombination joined TRBV7-7 with TRBJ2-5; the D region possibly corresponds to TRBD2 (6 bases align). The source is a man aged 25 to 40 in good health. The CDR3 has the sequence CASSLAGGSKGETQYF. At the DNA level, the sequence is TGTGCCAGCAGCTTAGCGGGGGGATCGAAGGGGGAGACCCAGTACTTC.